The present TCR delta chain was sequenced within a study of gamma-delta T cells after stem cell transplantation. TCRdb reprocessed the RT-PCR reads through CATT. The repertoire has roughly 2,900 delta-chain clones, less than 3% of them found once; the top ten carry 32%. This clone showed up just a few times. The germline V gene encodes CDR1 GEAIGNYY and CDR2 EKD. V was pared by 3 bases and J by 0 bases, with 30 bases of the junction left unmatched. This CDR3 region has 23 residues. The rearrangement uses TRDV2 and TRDJ1; 7 nucleotides align to TRDD3. The source is a human donor. It is not recorded whose cells these are; they may come from a transplant donor. Sequenced material: gamma-delta T cells. The CDR3, as DNA: TGTGCCTGTGACCCGCTTCCAACTACAAACTGGGGATCGGGGCGAGCGTACACCGATAAACTCATCTTT. It specifies CACDPLPTTNWGSGRAYTDKLIF.